This entry concerns a single T cell receptor beta chain. TCRdb's table, derived via immunoSEQ multiplex PCR, lists solely in-frame clones and lacks some. The sample holds 150,000 to 180,000 clones, more than 65% seen once. The sample belongs to a study of blood T cell repertoires in COVID-19. As for the study in general: Sample material is recorded as cDNA or gDNA derived from T cells, B-cell-depleted T cells, or PBMCs.

The receptor was derived from a woman aged 45-65 years with acute or convalescent COVID-19. Input material: peripheral blood.

In nucleotides, the CDR3 is TGTGCCAGCAGCCAGTTTTCGGGGTATGGCTACACCTTC. It translates to CASSQFSGYGYTF. The V and J genes are TRBV7-9 and TRBJ1-2; the D is unclear. Per the germline V gene, CDR1 is SEHNR and CDR2 is FQNEAQ (reference sequence). There are 13 residues in the CDR3. Trimming pared 5 bases from V and 5 bases from J, leaving 12 bases between.